The source of this T cell receptor beta chain is a study of T cells in Graves' hyperthyroidism and ophthalmopathy. Findings and caveats of the study: Ophthalmopathy was identified by the model a median around 5.9 months ahead of onset. Within blood appeared most thyroid clonotypes that had expanded above 0.001.

This clonotype was detected ten times or more. Its cognate antigen is unknown. The CDR3 is 14 amino acids. Germline V gene lookup returns CDR1 MDHEN and CDR2 SYDVKM. V was shortened by 7 bases and J by 6 bases, with 19 bases between the two germline ends. There were TCR beta CDR3 regions amplified from RNA transcripts. HTBI primers were employed in a first-round RT-PCR of the TCR CDR3. One entry per CDR3 protein, called by TCRdb with MiXCR from the multiplex PCR reads. The sample has about 270,000 distinct CDR3 sequences, almost 25% seen once; the top ten hold approximately 35%. Each diagnosis drew on symptoms, thyroxine, TRAb, thyroid ultrasound and orbital computed tomography findings.

The receptor was isolated from a woman aged 35 to 49 with Graves' ophthalmopathy. The sequencing input was blood. The chain couples TRBV28 to TRBJ2-7; D uncertain. The DNA for the CDR3 is TGTGCCAGCAAACCTTCGCCCCGGCGAGGCGAGCAGTACTTC. It codes for CASKPSPRRGEQYF.